Listed below are T cell receptor beta chains from one sample, sequenced in a study of identical twins. TCRdb processed the 5' RACE reads anew with MiXCR; each CDR3 protein has one entry. This table has about 300,000 distinct CDR3 sequences, 9% to 15% appearing once. These data also featured in a second study, about yellow fever vaccine responses in identical twins.

Input material: CD8+ T cells sorted from blood. These receptor sequences come from a woman between 18 and 30 years old in good health. The conserved cysteine and the conserved F or W are not part of the CDR3 here. Fields, in order: J gene, CDR3 length, V gene, CDR3 protein.

J gene: TRBJ1-4
CDR3 length: 12
V gene: TRBV12-3/TRBV12-4
CDR3 protein: ASNQQGSGEKLF

J gene: TRBJ2-1
CDR3 length: 12
V gene: TRBV20-1
CDR3 protein: SARDPLLANEQF

J gene: TRBJ2-3
CDR3 length: 13
V gene: TRBV13
CDR3 protein: ASGSTGTVADTQY

J gene: TRBJ2-4
CDR3 length: 14
V gene: TRBV27
CDR3 protein: ASSKGQQIYKNIQY

J gene: TRBJ2-1
CDR3 length: 12
V gene: TRBV6-1
CDR3 protein: ASSEAGIWNEQF

J gene: TRBJ2-7
CDR3 length: 11
V gene: TRBV7-3
CDR3 protein: ASSLVPAFEQY

J gene: TRBJ2-7
CDR3 length: 15
V gene: TRBV23-1
CDR3 protein: ASSTMISGRALYEQY

J gene: TRBJ2-7
CDR3 length: 11
V gene: TRBV7-6
CDR3 protein: ASSPRTGNEQY

J gene: TRBJ2-1
CDR3 length: 10
V gene: TRBV9
CDR3 protein: ASSVGATEQF

J gene: TRBJ2-3
CDR3 length: 14
V gene: TRBV9
CDR3 protein: ASSPIAGAFTDTQY

J gene: TRBJ2-7
CDR3 length: 11
V gene: TRBV6-5
CDR3 protein: ASSYSNSYEQY

J gene: TRBJ2-2
CDR3 length: 14
V gene: TRBV7-9
CDR3 protein: ASSPGEGAGTGELF

J gene: TRBJ2-3
CDR3 length: 14
V gene: TRBV28
CDR3 protein: ASSSLIQGRRDTQY